A selection of T cell receptor beta chains follows, all from one sample in a study of T-cell reconstitution after alpha-beta-depleted transplantation in children. MiXCR was run by TCRdb on the PCR reads, yielding one entry per CDR3 protein. The sample shows 640,000 or so distinct CDR3 sequences, around 16% of them seen only once. The starting material was PBMCs from the stem cell graft donor, obtained from the stem cell graft. These receptors all come from a human donor who donated a stem cell graft to a child with acute myeloid leukemia. CDR3s include the opening cysteine and the closing phenylalanine or tryptophan. A D gene is named only where the DNA matches it firmly. The listing skips clone size in some rows; elsewhere it reads once, few, many or a size class.

j_call	v_call	clone_size	d_call	cdr3_aa	cdr3_nt
TRBJ1-1	TRBV7-2	many	NA	CASSLEGGRLNTEAFF	TGTGCCAGCAGCTTAGAGGGAGGACGGCTGAACACTGAAGCTTTCTTT
TRBJ1-1	TRBV7-2	few	TRBD1	CASSIQGAGTEAFF	TGTGCCAGCAGCATTCAGGGGGCTGGCACTGAAGCTTTCTTT
TRBJ2-2	TRBV24-1	many	TRBD1	CATSGRTSLGQGQGNTGELFF	TGTGCCACCAGTGGCCGAACCAGCCTGGGACAGGGACAGGGGAACACCGGGGAGCTGTTTTTT
TRBJ2-3	TRBV7-2	few	TRBD2	CASSHGRLAGATDTQYF	TGTGCCAGCAGCCATGGGCGACTAGCGGGGGCCACAGATACGCAGTATTTT
TRBJ1-5	TRBV10-1	few	NA	CASSEGDGQPQHF	TGCGCCAGCAGTGAGGGGGATGGCCAGCCCCAGCATTTT
TRBJ2-2	TRBV10-3	few	TRBD2	CAISESTSGGYKELFF	TGTGCCATCAGTGAGTCGACTAGCGGGGGCTATAAGGAGCTGTTTTTT
TRBJ1-4	TRBV6-5	NA	NA	CASSYTWTTLLFF	TGTGCCAGCAGTTACACCTGGACAACGCTACTGTTTTTT
TRBJ2-1	TRBV20-1	many	TRBD2	CSAQSGGAYNEQFF	TGCAGTGCCCAGAGCGGGGGGGCCTACAATGAGCAGTTCTTC
TRBJ1-4	TRBV7-6	many	NA	CASSFTARTNEKLFF	TGTGCCAGCAGCTTTACAGCCAGGACTAATGAAAAACTGTTTTTT
TRBJ2-3	TRBV12-2	few	NA	CAIQLSGFPDTQYF	TGTGCAATTCAACTATCGGGGTTCCCAGATACGCAGTATTTT
TRBJ2-1	TRBV20-1	NA	TRBD2	CSARDQEAGAPSLDEQFF	TGCAGTGCTAGAGATCAGGAAGCGGGGGCACCCTCTTTGGATGAGCAGTTCTTC
TRBJ2-1	TRBV3-1	few	NA	CASSQGQGNSYNEQFF	TGTGCCAGCAGCCAAGGGCAGGGGAACTCCTACAATGAGCAGTTCTTC
TRBJ1-2	TRBV28	few	TRBD1	CASSIQKPDRGPHHYGYTF	TGTGCCAGCAGTATCCAAAAACCGGACAGGGGCCCACACCACTATGGCTACACCTTC
TRBJ2-2	TRBV19	NA	NA	CASSTSLTWNTGELFF	TGTGCCAGTAGTACTTCTCTAACTTGGAACACCGGGGAGCTGTTTTTT
TRBJ2-1	TRBV7-9	NA	NA	CASSLEVGAGEQFF	TGTGCCAGCAGCTTAGAGGTGGGGGCAGGGGAGCAGTTCTTC
TRBJ2-3	TRBV7-9	few	NA	CASSHGAADTQYF	TGTGCCAGCAGCCATGGGGCGGCAGATACGCAGTATTTT
TRBJ2-1	TRBV4-1	few	NA	CASSLSRDPPVGHEQFF	TGCGCCAGCAGCCTGAGCAGGGACCCCCCGGTGGGACATGAGCAGTTCTTC
TRBJ1-1	TRBV7-9	few	NA	CASSQLLYGPEAFF	TGTGCCAGCAGTCAGCTTCTTTACGGACCTGAAGCTTTCTTT
TRBJ1-1	TRBV7-2	NA	NA	CASSLSQGPEAIF	TGTGCCAGCAGCCTTTCACAGGGTCCTGAAGCTATCTTT
TRBJ2-1	TRBV5-1	many	TRBD2	CASTVTGLARNNEQFF	TGCGCCAGCACCGTTACGGGACTAGCGCGTAACAATGAGCAGTTCTTC
TRBJ2-5	TRBV20-1	NA	TRBD1	CSARDLGTGTETQYF	TGCAGTGCTAGAGACCTAGGGACAGGGACGGAGACCCAGTACTTC
TRBJ2-7	TRBV20-1	many	TRBD1	CSARDLTGGTYEQYF	TGCAGTGCTAGAGATCTGACAGGGGGGACCTACGAGCAGTACTTC
TRBJ1-1	TRBV7-9	few	NA	CASRQVPPEAFF	TGTGCCAGCCGGCAGGTTCCCCCTGAAGCTTTCTTT
TRBJ1-2	TRBV6-1	few	NA	CASSSLTDNYGYTF	TGTGCCAGCAGCTCTCTCACAGACAACTATGGCTACACCTTC
TRBJ2-7	TRBV6-4	NA	TRBD1	CASREDRDREICEQYF	TGTGCCAGCAGAGAAGACCGGGACAGGGAGATTTGTGAGCAGTACTTC
TRBJ2-6	TRBV5-4	NA	NA	CASRTRGGANVLTF	TGTGCCAGCCGCACTCGGGGGGGGGCCAACGTCCTGACTTTC
TRBJ1-1	TRBV29-1	many	TRBD1	CSGMTGGTEAFF	TGCAGCGGTATGACAGGGGGCACTGAAGCTTTCTTT
TRBJ1-6	TRBV7-2	NA	NA	CASSSSGRNSPLHF	TGTGCCAGCAGCTCCTCGGGGAGGAATTCACCCCTCCACTTT
TRBJ2-2	TRBV20-1	few	TRBD1	CSDPTGSGELFF	TGCAGTGACCCGACAGGGAGCGGGGAGCTGTTTTTT
TRBJ2-7	TRBV20-1	many	NA	CSAPGVSYEQYF	TGCAGTGCTCCCGGGGTTTCCTACGAGCAGTACTTC
TRBJ2-5	TRBV6-5	NA	TRBD2	CASSYPSGGQETQYF	TGTGCCAGCAGTTACCCTAGCGGGGGCCAAGAGACCCAGTACTTC
TRBJ2-1	TRBV20-1	many	TRBD1	CSALLNLGQYNEQFF	TGCAGTGCTTTACTTAACCTGGGACAGTACAATGAGCAGTTCTTC
TRBJ2-1	TRBV20-1	NA	NA	CSAEDTRNLYNEQFF	TGCAGTGCTGAGGATACTAGGAATCTCTACAATGAGCAGTTCTTC
TRBJ1-5	TRBV12-3/TRBV12-4	few	NA	CASSLSWTAPQHF	TGTGCCAGCAGTTTATCATGGACAGCGCCCCAGCATTTT
TRBJ1-2	TRBV6-1	NA	NA	CASSHVEVPWDGYTF	TGTGCCAGCAGCCACGTTGAGGTGCCATGGGATGGCTACACCTTC
TRBJ1-1	TRBV4-2	NA	NA	CASSQDIRVRAVNTEAFF	TGTGCCAGCAGCCAAGATATTAGGGTCAGGGCGGTGAACACTGAAGCTTTCTTT
TRBJ1-1	TRBV29-1	many	TRBD1	CSVAGQGIKEAFF	TGCAGCGTCGCAGGACAGGGCATTAAGGAAGCTTTCTTT
TRBJ2-3	TRBV6-5	NA	TRBD1	CASSSLGRDRGPDTQYF	TGTGCCAGCAGTTCCCTAGGCCGGGACAGGGGCCCAGATACGCAGTATTTT
TRBJ2-3	TRBV15	many	NA	CATSRDRSFLQYF	TGTGCCACCAGCAGAGATCGATCATTCTTGCAGTATTTT
TRBJ1-2	TRBV29-1	many	NA	CSVGNRNGYTF	TGCAGCGTTGGGAATCGCAATGGCTACACCTTC
TRBJ2-3	TRBV12-3/TRBV12-4	NA	TRBD1	CASSSTLRTGQTDTQYF	TGTGCCAGCAGTTCGACCTTAAGGACAGGTCAAACAGATACGCAGTATTTT
TRBJ1-2	TRBV29-1	many	NA	CSVEANYGYTF	TGCAGCGTTGAGGCTAACTATGGCTACACCTTC
TRBJ1-5	TRBV19	NA	NA	CASSILDNSNQPQHF	TGTGCCAGTAGTATATTGGATAATAGCAATCAGCCCCAGCATTTT
TRBJ2-7	TRBV6-1	few	TRBD1	CASSESAGGLYEQYF	TGTGCCAGCAGTGAAAGCGCAGGGGGCCTCTACGAGCAGTACTTC
TRBJ2-5	TRBV12-3/TRBV12-4	few	TRBD2	CASASGHQETQYF	TGTGCCAGCGCTAGCGGACACCAAGAGACCCAGTACTTC